This section outlines one T cell receptor beta chain sequence together with its context. Clones were read by immunoSEQ multiplex PCR, and TCRdb kept only the in-frame ones, dropping some. Of 180,000 or so clones listed, roughly 82% are singletons. Trimming at V came to 5 bases and at J to 5 bases, leaving 7 bases not matched to a gene. The length of the CDR3 is 14 residues. Germline V gene lookup returns CDR1 SGHTA and CDR2 FQGTGA. Categorization into cohorts depended on clinical history that participants reported. This sample is drawn from a study of blood T cell repertoires in COVID-19. Turning to the study itself: The cDNA or gDNA used as material had been derived from T cells, B-cell-depleted T cells, or PBMCs.

V is TRBV7-3 and J is TRBJ2-3; 7 nucleotides match TRBD2. The sample comprised PBMCs or T cells enriched from blood (not recorded which). This clonotype originated in a man between 40 and 49 years old with acute COVID-19. The DNA for the CDR3 is TGTGCCAGCAGCCCTCTAGCGGAGATAGATACGCAGTATTTT. Translating it yields CASSPLAEIDTQYF. The complete variable domain, with remaining parts taken from reference TRBV7-3 and TRBJ2-3, reads GAGVSQTPSNKVTEKGKYVELRCDPISGHTALYWYRQSLGQGPEFLIYFQGTGAADDSGLPNDRFFAVRPEGSVSTLKIQRTERGDSAVYLCASSPLAEIDTQYFGPGTRLTVL.